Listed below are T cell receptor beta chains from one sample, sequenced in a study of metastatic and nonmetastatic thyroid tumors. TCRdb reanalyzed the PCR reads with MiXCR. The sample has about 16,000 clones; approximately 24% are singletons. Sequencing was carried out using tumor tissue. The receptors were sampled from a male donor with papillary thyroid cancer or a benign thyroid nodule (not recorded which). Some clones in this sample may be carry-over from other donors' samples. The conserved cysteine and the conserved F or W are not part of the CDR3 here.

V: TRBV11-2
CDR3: ASSSYGGYRGYEQF

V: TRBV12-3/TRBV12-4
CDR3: ASSLAPGTSGRAHEQF

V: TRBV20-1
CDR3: SARVAGQNSYEQY

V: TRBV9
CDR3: ASSVEVMNSPLH

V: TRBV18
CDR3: ASSPWGKENTGELF

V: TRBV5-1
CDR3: ASSGQVNTEAF

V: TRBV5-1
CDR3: ASSLAFGGSETQY

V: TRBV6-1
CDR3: ASSEINTGELF

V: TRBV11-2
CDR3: ASSSPLSGNTIY

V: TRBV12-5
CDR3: ASGLRTGPFEQY

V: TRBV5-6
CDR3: ASSHTSGGGNEQF

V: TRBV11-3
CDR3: ASSLAGSPYNEQF

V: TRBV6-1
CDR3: ANSLILGQAVGEQF

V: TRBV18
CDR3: ASSTVRGDTEAF

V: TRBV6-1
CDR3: AICTNSGRAGDTQY

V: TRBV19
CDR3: ASSSSGGPYNEQF

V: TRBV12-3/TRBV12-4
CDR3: ASSVPNWETQY

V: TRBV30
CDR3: AWSVQTGGKGAF

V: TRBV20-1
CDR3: SAWTSEQY

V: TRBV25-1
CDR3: ASSLSGANVLT

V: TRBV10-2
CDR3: ASSDGRTYEQY

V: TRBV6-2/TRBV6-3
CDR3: ASFSGQGFLGYGYT

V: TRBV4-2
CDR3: ASSQAQGDNSPLH

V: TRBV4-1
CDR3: ASSPQGWGEPEAF

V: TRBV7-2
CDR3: ASRTTVNTEAF

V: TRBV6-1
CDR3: ASNERFTYEQY

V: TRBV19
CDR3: ASIGGGDGGYT

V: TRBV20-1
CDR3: SARDLLSGQGQSPLH

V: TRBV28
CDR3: ASSPEGPSGGQGVYEQY

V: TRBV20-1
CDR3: SADLWIPYNSPLH

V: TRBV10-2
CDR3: ASSVGRNAGELF

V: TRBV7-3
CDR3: ASSRDRPGVPGGEQF

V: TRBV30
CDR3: AWSVAYGYT

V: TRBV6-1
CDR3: ASSPGGVVDEQY

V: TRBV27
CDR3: ASSLEPWTDGYT

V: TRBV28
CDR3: ASSSSGGDFGTDTQY

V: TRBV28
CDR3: ASSPRGTGNQPQH

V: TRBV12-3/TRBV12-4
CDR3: ASSPLGPVSF

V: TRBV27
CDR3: ASSRTASYEQY

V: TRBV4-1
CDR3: ASSRLAAYDEQF

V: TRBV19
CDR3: ASSATAPTQGGSSPLH

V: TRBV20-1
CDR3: SARDRPGGPNIQY

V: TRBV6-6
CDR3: ASSYSGAGGEQF

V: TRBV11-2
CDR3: ASSLGGQGAAYGYT

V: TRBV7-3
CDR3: ASSLTPNSPLH

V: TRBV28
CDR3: ASSRPNYGYT

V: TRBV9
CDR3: ASSVGVQRGLIGEQY

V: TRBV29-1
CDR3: SSRPWTGNTEAF

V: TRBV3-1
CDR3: ASSQVRETQY

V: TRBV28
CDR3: TSSLQGSTIY

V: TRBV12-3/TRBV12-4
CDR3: ASRGTGSSYEQY

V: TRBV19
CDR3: ASSGTSGSLLEQF

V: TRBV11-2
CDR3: ASSPGSGGYGYT

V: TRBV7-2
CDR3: ASSLTGESPLH

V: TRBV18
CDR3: ASSPGGGSYEQY

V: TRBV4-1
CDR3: ASSQDLGLGGNEQY

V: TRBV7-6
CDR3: ASSPPRGFSYNEQF

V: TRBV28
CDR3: ASRSTAPYEQY

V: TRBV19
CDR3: ASSIQENYGYT

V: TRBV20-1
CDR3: SASLRTGGYT